The TCR beta chain under discussion was sequenced for a study of beta chain features in type 1 diabetes (dated by TCRdb to 2017 to 2018). Some background on the complete study: Mean age, gender distribution, total cell number and subset yield were not different between patients and healthy donors. The study compared TCRB repertoires of sorted circulating CD4+ T cell subsets between recently diagnosed type 1 diabetes patients and matched healthy donors. Regulatory and stem cell-like memory subsets were obtained from only 8 patients and roughly 8 healthy donors, while naive and central memory subsets were obtained from all 30 or so donors. A total of 90 million to 140 million sorted cells were examined across all samples, and RNA yield correlated strongly with the number of cells per subset. Results the study describes overall, beyond this receptor: Because cDNA was sequenced instead of genomic DNA, activated cells with high expression could be over-represented, although the groups did not differ in activation or CD3 levels. HLA sub-analyses involved small numbers of individuals, so any influence of HLA type on TCRB rearrangement remained unresolved. Shorter templates might be favored by PCR, yet because patient and control samples were amplified and corrected together, any such skew would affect both groups equally. Naive, central memory and regulatory TCRB repertoires appeared more similar among patients than among healthy donors. In all four CD4+ subsets, TCRB CDR3 length was moderately but significantly shorter in type 1 diabetes patients. Fewer insertions and more nucleotide deletions at VDJ recombination sites were observed in patients with type 1 diabetes, implying thymic rearrangement abnormalities.

Via the germline V gene, CDR1 is SGHTA and CDR2 FQGNSA. Trimming costs V 2 bases and J 7 bases, and their ends lie 12 bases apart. From the cysteine up to the phenylalanine, the CDR3 has a length of 14 residues. The retained sequence is limited to the CDR3, 42 bases, with the frame set at the first base. This clone was observed a few times. Its specific antigen is unknown. Base qualities were left out, and no much larger clone turns up one base away. Each donor gave one peripheral blood draw, approximately 0.11 L on average, collected into heparinised tubes. Using a panel that included CD45RO, CCR7, CD25, CD127, CD95 and CD27, naive, central memory, regulatory and stem cell-like memory CD4+ T cells were sorted on a BD FACSAria II. Purity was above 95% for every sorted population. Right away, PBMCs were isolated by Lymphoprep density gradient centrifugation and were stained directly, with no culture step. To minimize batch effects, samples were stained and sorted in pairs, one healthy donor with one patient per experiment.

All of the isolated RNA was reverse transcribed with the High Capacity cDNA Reverse Transcription Kit, so expressed TCRB transcripts were sequenced. Naive, central memory and regulatory T cell samples underwent deep immunoSEQ sequencing, averaging about 3.57 million total reads per sample. Sorted cells were lysed in RLT buffer and RNA was extracted with DNase-treated RNeasy Micro or Mini kits, depending on cell number. To prevent cross-contamination, every cell subset was processed on its own, while patient and healthy donor samples were processed together. TCRB sequences were amplified from cDNA with the immunoSEQ multiplex PCR, producing 87-bp fragments spanning the CDR3 region. Sequencing of the amplicons was done on the Illumina HiSeq platform. The study's processing was this. Synthetic template baselines were used to correct PCR bias computationally, reads within Hamming distance 2 were collapsed together, and singletons that could not be merged were discarded. Reads were aligned to IMGT to assign V, D and J genes, CDR3 length, and insertions or deletions at six rearrangement sites. Within each subset, clonotype counts were normalized to sorted cell number, after which true diversity and Gini coefficients were computed with the tcR R package. Repertoire sharing was quantified using the overlap coefficient calculated on TCRB nucleotide sequences. Out-of-frame TCRB sequences from naive cells were analyzed as a proxy for the pre-selection repertoire. TCRdb provides this immuneACCESS table in a form limited to in-frame rearrangements. Some clones are lacking; in checked studies, under half of them reflect an unresolved V gene, and why the rest are absent is not known. V, J and clone size are those of that table, while D and trimming were read from the DNA. This sample has some 240,000 clones in its table, and 16% of those were observed once. Approximately 0.087% of the sample comes from the top ten.

The receptor was derived from a young man with type 1 diabetes. Here the chain combines TRBV7-2 and TRBJ2-1; TRBD2 is a possible D gene, resting on 5 matching bases. Sample: naive CD4+ T cells from blood. The sample's cell subset or site label is to be understood as: true naive CD4+ T cells. The nucleotide sequence reads as follows: TGTGCCAGCAGCTTAAGGTTTGGGAGAAATGAGCAGTTCTTC. It translates as CASSLRFGRNEQFF.